This T cell receptor (beta chain) was retrieved from a study of cytomegalovirus exposure and HLA in healthy donors. About the research overall: Genetic ancestry analysis placed 75% to 85% of the 398 donors that were genotyped in the Caucasian-associated cluster. Whole-study results and caveats: The productive fraction for most TCR beta V segments was about 87% or about 30% in an earlier analysis. Serostatus for CMV was the only available immune exposure information.

On this clone itself: The antigen remains unidentified.

The germline V gene encodes CDR1 MDHEN and CDR2 SYDVKM. This CDR3 contains 14 residues. Trimming removed 3 bases at V and 3 bases at J, with 9 bases between. PCR primers comprised 60 Vbeta and 13 Jbeta primers. Libraries were prepared by immunoSEQ multiplex PCR; TCRdb keeps only in-frame clonotypes and omits some of them. Of 120,000 or so clones in the sample, approximately 82% were seen once. This chain links TRBV28 with TRBJ2-1; the D gene is possibly TRBD1 (6 bases). This TCR derives from a man between 18 and 35 years old in good health and CMV-seropositive. Input material: PBMCs. Here the CDR3 reads CASSFRGRYNEQFF. The CDR3 nucleotides read TGTGCCAGCAGTTTCAGGGGACGCTACAATGAGCAGTTCTTC. Looking up the rest from reference TRBV28 and TRBJ2-1 gives the full variable domain: DVKVTQSSRYLVKRTGEKVFLECVQDMDHENMFWYRQDPGLGLRLIYFSYDVKMKEKGDIPEGYSVSREKKERFSLILESASTNQTSMYLCASSFRGRYNEQFFGPGTRLTVL.